A selection of T cell receptor beta chains follows, all from one sample in a study of cytomegalovirus exposure and HLA in healthy donors. Produced via immunoSEQ multiplex PCR; TCRdb's table is partial and in-frame only. The sample has roughly 120,000 clones; roughly three quarters are singletons. The sequencing sample was made of PBMCs. Source of these receptors: a man between 18 and 29 years old in good health and CMV-seronegative. The CDR3 runs from the conserved cysteine through the conserved F or W. Fields, in order: V gene, clone size, D gene, J gene, CDR3 DNA, CDR3 protein. A D gene is named only where the DNA matches it firmly. The size entry is marked missing in some rows and otherwise reads once, few, many or a size class.

TRBV6-5	NA	NA	TRBJ2-3	TGTGCCAGCAGTAGTCAACAGGGCTCGCAGTATTTT	CASSSQQGSQYF
TRBV6-5	NA	NA	TRBJ1-1	TGTGCCAGCAGAATACACAGGTGGAACACTGAAGCTTTCTTT	CASRIHRWNTEAFF
TRBV7-9	NA	NA	TRBJ1-2	TGTTCCAGCAGCTTACCACCGGGAGGCTACACCTTC	CSSSLPPGGYTF
TRBV28	NA	TRBD1	TRBJ2-1	TGTGCCAGCAGTTTATTTCCGGGGACAGTCTACAATGAGCAGTTCTTC	CASSLFPGTVYNEQFF
TRBV13	NA	TRBD1	TRBJ1-5	TGTGCCAGCAGCGTGGGACAGGCAAATCAGCCCCAGCATTTT	CASSVGQANQPQHF
TRBV6-1	once	TRBD1	TRBJ2-1	TGTGCCAGCAGTCAGGACAGGGACCTCTACAATGAGCAGTTCTTC	CASSQDRDLYNEQFF
TRBV25-1	NA	NA	TRBJ2-5	TGTGCCAGCAGTCGTTACGGCCAAGAGACCCAGTACTTC	CASSRYGQETQYF
TRBV18	NA	TRBD1	TRBJ2-3	TGTGCCAGCTCACCCCTACAGGGGTCCCCAGATACGCAGTATTTT	CASSPLQGSPDTQYF
TRBV21-1	NA	NA	TRBJ2-5	TGTGCCAGCAGCAAAGTCGGGGTAGGAGTCTGGGAGACCCAGTACTTC	CASSKVGVGVWETQYF
TRBV2	NA	NA	TRBJ2-1	TGTGCCAGCCTCCCCACCGGGGGTAATGAGCAGTTCTTC	CASLPTGGNEQFF
TRBV6-1	NA	NA	TRBJ1-1	TGTGCCAGCAGTGTTCTACTCACTGAAGCTTTCTTT	CASSVLLTEAFF
TRBV5-4	NA	TRBD1	TRBJ1-6	TGTGCCAGCAGCCGGGACAGGGGCTATAATTCACCCCTCCACTTT	CASSRDRGYNSPLHF
TRBV4-2	NA	TRBD1	TRBJ1-4	TGTGCCAGCAGCCAAGGCAGGGGGCTAACGGTGAACGAAAAACTGTTTTTT	CASSQGRGLTVNEKLFF
TRBV7-8	NA	TRBD1	TRBJ1-5	TGTGCCAGCAGCCCCCGCATGACAGGGGGAACTTATAGCAATCAGCCCCAGCATTTT	CASSPRMTGGTYSNQPQHF
TRBV4-1	NA	NA	TRBJ1-2	TGCGCCAGCAGCCTATCATTTTTAACAGGGAACTATGGCTACACCTTC	CASSLSFLTGNYGYTF
TRBV28	NA	NA	TRBJ2-3	TGTGCCAGCAGTTTAATACAGGGCCCCGATACGCAGTATTTT	CASSLIQGPDTQYF
TRBV18	NA	NA	TRBJ2-5	TGTGCCAGCTCACCAATACAGGAAGAGACCCAGTACTTC	CASSPIQEETQYF
TRBV7-2	NA	TRBD1	TRBJ1-2	TGTGCCAGCAGCTTAGACAGGGGCGGATACTATGGCTACACCTTC	CASSLDRGGYYGYTF